These 10 T cell receptor beta chains originate from one sample sequenced in a study of liver allograft versus peripheral blood T cells (dated by TCRdb to the early 2020s). Study-level background: The study compared the T cell receptor repertoires present in transplanted livers with the repertoires present in the peripheral blood of liver transplant recipients.

The sequencer was an Illumina MiSeq. The public sequencing data were trimmed at Q25 with fastp and processed into clonotypes with MiXCR by TCRdb, which kept only in-frame beta chains. One record per CDR3 amino acid sequence lists the most common genes and DNA. The sample table records some 7,700 distinct CDR3 sequences; 15% to 20% of these occur just once. 1.8% of the sample is held by the ten biggest clonotypes. These receptors originate from a human patient who had a liver transplant. Following a transplant, a fraction of the T cells may be traceable to the graft donor.

By proportion, this clonotype is medium-sized. The chain couples TRBV9 to TRBJ2-1; 11 positions agree with TRBD2. The germline V gene has CDR1 SGDLS and CDR2 YYNGEE. V trimming: 0 bases; J trimming: 2 bases; junction bases outside the gene matches: 7. This CDR3 contains 18 residues. CDR3 sequence reads: CASSVGTSGRKAYNEQFF. In DNA form, the CDR3 reads TGTGCCAGCAGCGTAGGGACTAGCGGGCGAAAGGCCTACAATGAGCAGTTCTTC. Looking up the rest from reference TRBV9 and TRBJ2-1 gives the full variable domain: DSGVTQTPKHLITATGQRVTLRCSPRSGDLSVYWYQQSLDQGLQFLIQYYNGEERAKGNILERFSAQQFPDLHSELNLSSLELGDSALYFCASSVGTSGRKAYNEQFFGPGTRLTVL.

The rearrangement uses TRBV30 and TRBJ1-5; TRBD1 might be the D (5 bases). The length of the CDR3 is 12 residues. Germline-derived CDR1 and CDR2 are GTSNPN and SVGIG (reference sequence). V was shortened by 0 bases and J by 7 bases, with 7 bases between the two germline ends. This CDR3 is CAWSVGVQPQHF. CDR3 nucleotides: TGTGCCTGGAGTGTAGGGGTCCAGCCCCAGCATTTT.

The chain employs TRBV7-9 and TRBJ1-5; 7 positions agree with TRBD1. Losses at the gene ends were 4 bases for V and 5 bases for J; bases not matched to a gene: 17. The CDR3 has 18 residues. Germline-derived CDR1 and CDR2 are SEHNR and FQNEAQ (reference sequence). The CDR3 bases are TGTGCCAGCAGCTCGGGGTCCAAAACAGGGGCCCTCCATCAGCCCCAGCATTTT. It codes for CASSSGSKTGALHQPQHF.

This clonotype has just a few counts. V is TRBV30 and J is TRBJ1-5, with TRBD1 as a possible D gene (6 bases). In germline, CDR1 is GTSNPN, CDR2 SVGIG (reference sequence). Deletions cut 0 bases from V and 4 bases from J, with 7 bases between. The CDR3 extends over 13 amino acids. DNA of the CDR3: TGTGCCTGGAGTGTAAGGGGGAATCAGCCCCAGCATTTT. Translated: CAWSVRGNQPQHF.

This clonotype was detected many times. The chain couples TRBV20-1 to TRBJ2-2, with 7 nucleotides matching TRBD1. The V and J ends lost 2 bases and 1 base, in that order; junction bases with no gene match: 7. The V gene's germline CDR1 is DFQATT and CDR2 SNEGSKA (reference sequence). The CDR3 spans 16 residues. CDR3 nucleotide sequence: TGCAGTGCTAGAAGAGGGGGCTCTCTGAACACCGGGGAGCTGTTTTTT. Protein product: CSARRGGSLNTGELFF.

This clonotype turned up a few times. This CDR3 reads CASSQVLGVQYF. The CDR3 nucleotides are TGTGCCAGCAGCCAAGTGCTCGGGGTGCAGTACTTC. V usage is TRBV14 and J usage is TRBJ2-7; possible D gene TRBD2, 5 bases. V was shortened by 1 base and J by 9 bases, with 10 bases between the two germline ends. This CDR3 comprises 12 residues. The germline V gene encodes CDR1 SGHDN and CDR2 FVKESK.

This chain uses TRBV15 with TRBJ2-7; D is unclear. The CDR3 loop spans 14 amino acids. CDR1 is LNHNV and CDR2 is YYDKDF in the germline V gene (reference sequence). With 0 bases removed from V and 0 bases from J, the gap between germline ends came to 6 bases. CDR3 region: CATSRDRSSYEQYF. The CDR3 DNA sequence: TGTGCCACCAGCAGAGACAGGAGCTCCTACGAGCAGTACTTC.

This clonotype was recorded many times. V usage is TRBV5-4 and J usage is TRBJ1-1, with D possibly being TRBD1 (5 bases). Trimming stripped 2 bases from V and 0 bases from J, with 11 bases between. This CDR3 region has 15 residues. CDR1 and CDR2 from the germline V gene are SGHNT and YYREEE (reference sequence). DNA of the CDR3: TGTGCCAGCAGCTTTTCGGGACCCTTGAACACTGAAGCTTTCTTT. Amino acids: CASSFSGPLNTEAFF.

The chain employs TRBV20-1 and TRBJ2-3; D is undetermined. The CDR3 consists of 15 residues. The V and J ends lost 1 base and 4 bases respectively, with 15 bases between them. The germline V gene has CDR1 DFQATT and CDR2 SNEGSKA (reference sequence). The CDR3 is CSARVASRPPDTQYF. CDR3 coding DNA: TGCAGTGCTAGAGTAGCCAGTAGGCCCCCAGATACGCAGTATTTT.

This clonotype was seen many times. The chain has TRBV10-2 and TRBJ1-1; no definite D call. Germline assignment: CDR1 WSHSY and CDR2 SAAADI. This CDR3 region has 15 residues. V was cut by 3 bases and J by 4 bases, with 15 bases left in between. Here the CDR3 reads CASSDLRRMFTEAFF. The DNA for the CDR3 is TGCGCCAGCAGTGACCTAAGGAGAATGTTCACTGAAGCTTTCTTT.